The rows below give T cell receptor beta chains drawn from one sample of a study of tumor-infiltrating lymphocytes in primary liver carcinoma. One entry per CDR3 protein, called by TCRdb with MiXCR from the multiplex PCR reads. The sample holds approximately 64,000 distinct CDR3 sequences, around 64% seen once. Sequencing input: liver tumor tissue from sampling region 4. All receptors come from a man between 40 and 49 years old with primary liver carcinoma and hepatitis B virus infection. The CDR3 runs from the conserved cysteine through the conserved F or W. D genes are given only for firm matches. Clone size is not always given. Where it is, it says once, few, many or a class for expanded clones.

clone_size d_call j_call v_call cdr3_nt cdr3_aa
. TRBD1 TRBJ1-2 TRBV6-5 TGTGCCAGCAGTTCCCTATTCATGGTTTCAGGGGGTGGTAGCTACACCTTC CASSSLFMVSGGGSYTF
. TRBD2 TRBJ2-7 TRBV2 TGTGCCAGCAGCCAGACTAGCGGGAGGGTGGGATTTGGCGAGCAGTACTTC CASSQTSGRVGFGEQYF
many TRBD1 TRBJ1-6 TRBV4-1 TGCGCCAGCAGCCAAGATCGGGGACAGGGCCGGAATTCACCCCTCCACTTC CASSQDRGQGRNSPLHF
. . TRBJ2-2 TRBV5-4 TGCGTCAGCAGCTCGACTAGTGCGAACACCGGGGAGCTGTTTTTT CVSSSTSANTGELFF
. . TRBJ2-3 TRBV12-3/TRBV12-4 TGTCCCAACAGTTTCACACGGGGTGGGGATACGCAGTATTTT CPNSFTRGGDTQYF
many TRBD2 TRBJ2-2 TRBV5-1 TGCGCCAGCAGAGGGGCGGGAGCCGGGGAGCTGTTTTTT CASRGAGAGELFF
many TRBD2 TRBJ2-2 TRBV5-5 TGTGCCAGCAGCTTGGGATGGACTAGCGGGACCGGGGAGCTGTTTTTT CASSLGWTSGTGELFF
. TRBD2 TRBJ2-2 TRBV5-4 TGTGCCAGCAGCTCGACTAGCGCGAACACCGGGGGGCTGTTCTTT CASSSTSANTGGLFF
. . TRBJ1-5 TRBV4-3 . CASRLSWEQPQHF
. TRBD2 TRBJ2-1 TRBV4-1 TGCGCCAGCAGCCCCGAACTAGCGGGGGCTCACAATGAGCAGTCCTTC CASSPELAGAHNEQSF
. . TRBJ2-3 TRBV10-3 TGTGCCATCAGGCACACTAGCAGGGCTAGTACAGATGCGCAATATTTT CAIRHTSRASTDAQYF
. TRBD2 TRBJ2-1 TRBV4-2 TGTGCCTGCAGCGGGGGGGTAAATGAGCAGTTCTTC CACSGGVNEQFF
. TRBD2 TRBJ2-2 TRBV6-1 TGTGCCAGCAATGGTCCGGGACTAGCGGGGACCGTGGAGCTGTTTTTT CASNGPGLAGTVELFF
. TRBD2 TRBJ2-1 TRBV11-3 TGTGCCAGTAACCCTGCCGGGACTGGCGGGAGGGAGCAGTTCTTC CASNPAGTGGREQFF
. TRBD2 TRBJ2-7 TRBV6-1 TGTGTCAGCAGCCGGGACGGGACTAACAGCTACGAGCAGTACTTC CVSSRDGTNSYEQYF
. . TRBJ2-7 TRBV6-1 TGTGCCAGCAGTGTAGCGGCAGATGGCTACGAGCAGTACTTC CASSVAADGYEQYF
. . TRBJ1-5 TRBV6-2/TRBV6-3 TGTGCCAGCACCCTCGGGGAGAGCCAGCCCCAGCATTTT CASTLGESQPQHF
. . TRBJ2-7 TRBV11-2 TGTGCCAGCAGCCATGGGATAAGGAGAACCTACGAGCAGTACTTC CASSHGIRRTYEQYF
. . TRBJ2-1 TRBV6-1 TGTGCCAGCAATGAATGGTGGAAGGGGACCTACAGTGAGCAGTTCTTC CASNEWWKGTYSEQFF
few . TRBJ1-1 TRBV11-2 TGTGCCAGCAGCTTAGGACGGGGCCTGAACAATGAAGCTTTCTTT CASSLGRGLNNEAFF
. . TRBJ2-5 TRBV6-2/TRBV6-3 TGTGCCAGCACCCAACGTTTAGGTCAAGAGACCCAGTACTTC CASTQRLGQETQYF
few . TRBJ2-3 TRBV29-1 TGCAGCGTAGGACGGGACACTACTAGCACAGATACGCAGTATTTT CSVGRDTTSTDTQYF
many . TRBJ1-2 TRBV11-1 TGTGCCAGCAGCTTCGAGGGATTTGGCTATGGCTACACCTTC CASSFEGFGYGYTF
. TRBD1 TRBJ1-2 TRBV11-2 TGTGTCAGCAGCTATACAGGGGGCTCCTTCCCTGGCTGCACCTTC CVSSYTGGSFPGCTF
. . TRBJ2-3 TRBV6-5 TGTGCCAGCAGTCTAGCCTCGGGACACTGCTCTGATACGCAGTATTTT CASSLASGHCSDTQYF
. . TRBJ2-5 TRBV6-5 TGTGCCAGTAGCTACAGCTGGGATGAACAAGAGACCCAGTACTTC CASSYSWDEQETQYF
many . TRBJ1-2 TRBV7-9 TGTGCCAGCAGCCCGGACCCCTCTGTGGGCTACACCTTC CASSPDPSVGYTF
medium-sized . TRBJ2-5 TRBV4-2 TGTGCCAGCAGCCAAGAACCAACAGAGACCCAGTACTTC CASSQEPTETQYF
few TRBD1 TRBJ2-5 TRBV10-3 TGTGCCATCAGTCACAGGGGGCGTGAGACACAGTACTTC CAISHRGRETQYF
. . TRBJ2-7 TRBV6-2/TRBV6-3 TGTGCCAGCTCGTGGCGGGAACACTACGAGCGGTACTTC CASSWREHYERYF
. TRBD2 TRBJ2-7 TRBV6-5 TGTGCCACCTCGACTAGCGGACTCCCCTACGGGCAGTACTTC CATSTSGLPYGQYF
once . TRBJ2-7 TRBV29-1 TGCAGCGTCGATACAGGATATATCGACGAGCAGTACTTC CSVDTGYIDEQYF
. TRBD1 TRBJ1-2 TRBV6-5 TGTGCCAGCAATTACGGACAGGAAGAACGCTACACCTTC CASNYGQEERYTF
. . TRBJ1-1 TRBV11-2 TGTGCCAGCAGCCGAGGTAAGGCACGGGTCTTCATTGAAGCTTTCTTT CASSRGKARVFIEAFF
. TRBD2 TRBJ2-3 TRBV15 TGTGCCACCAGCAGAGAGCGGGAGTTGGCAGATACGCAGTATTTT CATSRERELADTQYF
once . TRBJ2-1 TRBV11-2 TGTGCCAGCAACTTAGAGCTCCTATCGGAAATGAAAGAGCAGTTCTTC CASNLELLSEMKEQFF
. . TRBJ2-7 TRBV9 TGTGACAGCAGCATCGGTGATGGGGCCACTAAGTACTTC CDSSIGDGATKYF
. . TRBJ2-7 TRBV10-3 TGTGCCATCAGTGGGAAGATGGGGGAACAGTACTTC CAISGKMGEQYF
. . TRBJ2-7 TRBV10-2 TGCGCCACCGGACGGGTCAACGAGCAGTGCTTC CATGRVNEQCF
. . TRBJ1-1 TRBV5-4 TGTGCCAGCAGCTTGGCCTGGGCGAACATTGAAGCTTTCTTT CASSLAWANIEAFF
. . TRBJ2-2 TRBV12-3/TRBV12-4 TGTGCCGGCAGCGGCTACTCCATCGGGGAGCTGTTTTTT CAGSGYSIGELFF
large . TRBJ2-1 TRBV29-1 TGCAGCGTCGCCACGCTTCGGCCCTGGTCCCGTCAAGAGCAGTTCTTC CSVATLRPWSRQEQFF
. . TRBJ1-1 TRBV28 TGTGCCATCAAGACCCTTACGAACACTGAAGCTTTCTTC CAIKTLTNTEAFF
. TRBD1 TRBJ2-1 TRBV29-1 TGCAGTGTTGAAGACCCGGGACAGGAGTTAAATGAGGAGTTCTTC CSVEDPGQELNEEFF
. . TRBJ2-2 TRBV12-3/TRBV12-4 TGTGCCAGGAGCGGTTACTCCACCGGGGAGCTGTTTTTT CARSGYSTGELFF